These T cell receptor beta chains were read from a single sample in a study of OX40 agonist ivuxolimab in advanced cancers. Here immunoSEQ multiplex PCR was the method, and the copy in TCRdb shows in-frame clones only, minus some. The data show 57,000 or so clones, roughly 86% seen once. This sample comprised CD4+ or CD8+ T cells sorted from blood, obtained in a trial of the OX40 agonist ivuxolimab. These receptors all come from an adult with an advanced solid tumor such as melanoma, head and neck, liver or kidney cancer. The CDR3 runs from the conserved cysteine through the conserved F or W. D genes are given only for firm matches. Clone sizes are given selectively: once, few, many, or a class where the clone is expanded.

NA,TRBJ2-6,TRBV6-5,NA,CASSNRFSGANVLTF,TGTGCCAGCTCTAATCGCTTCTCTGGGGCCAACGTCCTGACTTTC
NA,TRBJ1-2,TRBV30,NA,CAWTGEDYGYTF,TGTGCCTGGACAGGGGAGGACTATGGCTACACCTTC
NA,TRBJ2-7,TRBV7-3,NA,CASSPNGQKQYF,TGTGCCAGCAGCCCCAACGGACAGAAGCAGTACTTC
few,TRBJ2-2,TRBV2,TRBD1,CASSGQGRSTGELFF,TGTGCCAGCAGTGGACAGGGGAGAAGCACCGGGGAGCTGTTTTTT
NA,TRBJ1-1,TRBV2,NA,CASRGQTNTEAFF,TGTGCCAGCAGGGGACAAACGAACACTGAAGCTTTCTTT
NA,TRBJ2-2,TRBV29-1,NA,CSVVPSNTGELFF,TGCAGCGTTGTCCCTTCGAACACCGGGGAGCTGTTTTTT
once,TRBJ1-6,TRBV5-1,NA,CASSLDGNSPLHF,TGCGCCAGCAGCTTGGATGGGAATTCACCCCTCCACTTT
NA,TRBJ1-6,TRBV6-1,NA,CASSDLGGVGSPLHF,TGTGCCAGCAGTGATTTAGGAGGGGTCGGGTCACCCCTCCACTTT
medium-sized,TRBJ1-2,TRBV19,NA,CASSIEAWEGYTF,TGTGCCAGTAGTATAGAAGCGTGGGAAGGCTACACCTTC
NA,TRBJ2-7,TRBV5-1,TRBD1,CASSAGQGYEQYF,TGCGCCAGCAGCGCGGGACAGGGCTACGAGCAGTACTTC